This section outlines one T cell receptor (beta chain) sequence together with its context. This sample was included in a study of blood T cell repertoires in COVID-19. Study-level background: Acute-phase and convalescent COVID-19 samples originated in the United States, Italy and Spain.

Trimming took 4 bases from V and 7 from J; bases not matched to a gene: 7. The CDR3 has 16 residues. The germline V gene has CDR1 SGHRS and CDR2 YFSETQ. As handled by the study authors: Cell counts per sample came from amplifying reference gene primers. Only in-frame clones appear in the TCRdb table, and some are missing; sequencing was by immunoSEQ multiplex PCR. V and J calls and clone size come straight from that table; D and trimming were deduced from the DNA. The table lists about 210,000 clones, 83% of them singletons. The TCR sequence derives from a woman in her forties with active or convalescent COVID-19. J is TRBJ2-1 and V is TRBV5-1; 14 bases are shared with TRBD2. The specimen sequenced was peripheral blood. The CDR3: CASSLGLAGAKNEQFF. The CDR3 DNA is TGCGCCAGCAGCCTGGGACTAGCGGGAGCCAAAAATGAGCAGTTCTTC.